This entry describes one T cell receptor (beta chain). Ten or more counts support this clonotype. There is no known antigen for this receptor. There are no base qualities to consult, and no much larger clone falls within one base. The data originate from a study of post-analysis software for immune sequencing data (dated by TCRdb to between 2015 and 2017). Context from the whole study: Relapsing-remitting, secondary progressive and progressive-relapsing multiple sclerosis were recorded as disease courses, and subtype annotation was lacking for some patients. The patient repertoires were compared against approximately ten previously published healthy control repertoires obtained from donors aged about 6 to 28 years. A subset of samples was prepared in parallel using single-end sample barcoding, then pooled and co-amplified after Illumina adapter ligation.

The study at large found these results: Multiple sclerosis patients had significantly lower normalized Chao1 diversity than controls, a result that suggests substantial peripheral T-cell clonal expansion. When samples were clustered directly using the F measure, samples prepared in the same batch co-clustered strongly, which prompted a batch-effect correction. The multiple sclerosis patient group was slightly younger than the control group. Several TRBV segments, including TRBV5-6, TRBV5-1 and TRBV20-1, were significantly more frequent in patients than controls.

The library relied on PCR. Instrument used: Illumina HiSeq 2500. Unique molecular identifiers were incorporated into TCR beta cDNA libraries to reduce PCR and sequencing biases. Per 1 to 10 million input T cells, roughly 0.5 million cDNA molecules were obtained, such that each molecule approximated one T cell. The patient libraries were prepared and sequenced using the same protocol as the earlier healthy control dataset. Samples belonging to the same batch were prepared together, multiplexed and sequenced on a shared HiSeq lane. The study's processing was this. Raw barcoded reads were processed with MIGEC, and single-read molecular identifier groups were discarded before consensus assembly and CDR3 extraction. Clonotype tables were post-analysed with VDJtools, normalizing diversity by down-sampling all datasets to the smallest sample size. In repertoire overlap clustering, CDR3 amino acid sequences, but not nucleotide sequences, were matched to correct batch-related cross-sample contamination. TCRdb reprocessing: public reads trimmed at Q25 with fastp, clones called with MiXCR, in-frame beta chains kept. Every CDR3 protein is listed once, alongside the most common genes and DNA of its rows. The V and J calls reflect TCRdb's pipeline rather than the authors' work. The sample data list 350,000 to 450,000 distinct CDR3 sequences, and less than 35% of these were observed just once. Roughly 12% of the sample is in the top ten clones.

Reading the germline V gene gives CDR1 SGHTA and CDR2 FQGNSA. Trimming accounts for 4 bases at V and 0 bases at J, while the number of junction bases matched to no gene is 1. Counted from cysteine to phenylalanine, this CDR3 has 15 amino acids. CDR3 DNA only is kept here, 45 bases in frame from base 1. TCR beta repertoires were profiled from peripheral blood of some 13 young patients with multiple sclerosis to demonstrate the VDJtools post-analysis software. The multiple sclerosis patients were children and adolescents ranging in age from roughly 6 to 15 years. The receptor was derived from a girl aged 5-17 years with multiple sclerosis. The material sequenced was blood. The V gene is TRBV7-2 and the J gene is TRBJ2-5, with 11 central nucleotides matching TRBD2. CDR3 region: CASSSSGGYQETQYF. The DNA sequence follows: TGTGCCAGCAGCTCTAGCGGGGGGTACCAAGAGACCCAGTACTTC.